These 27 T cell receptor beta chains were all obtained from the same sample, sequenced in a study of T cell repertoires in cytomegalovirus infection. TCRdb reprocessed the reads with MiXCR, giving one entry per CDR3 protein. The top ten hold 2.8% of the sample, which has approximately 700,000 distinct CDR3 sequences, 35% seen once. The sequenced material came from PBMCs. Every receptor here comes from a human donor in good health (CMV status not recorded). Some clones in this sample may be carry-over from other donors' samples.

This clonotype was seen repeatedly, ten times or more. The rearrangement uses TRBV7-9 and TRBJ2-7; 7 bases fit TRBD2. The CDR3 sequence is 13 residues long. Germline values: CDR1 SEHNR, CDR2 FQNEAQ (reference sequence). V was clipped by 5 bases and J by 3 bases; unmatched bases: 4. The CDR3 nucleotides read TGTGCCAGCAGCCCGGGCGGGGGCTACGAGCAGTACTTC. Amino acids: CASSPGGGYEQYF.

The chain has TRBV10-3 and TRBJ2-2; maybe TRBD2 (5 bases). Trimming left V 3 bases short and J 2 bases short, with 10 bases between. The CDR3 totals 15 residues. Germline-derived CDR1 and CDR2 are ENHRY and SYGVKD. CDR3 protein: CAISERLLNTGELFF. CDR3 DNA: TGTGCCATCAGTGAAAGACTACTCAACACCGGGGAGCTGTTTTTT.

This clonotype was seen a handful of times. The gene calls are TRBV28 and TRBJ1-2, with D unresolved. V was pared by 7 bases and J by 1 base, with 7 bases between. The CDR3 covers 12 residues. Germline V gene data show CDR1 as MDHEN and CDR2 as SYDVKM. CDR3 in amino acids: CASKTDNYGYTF. The CDR3 region has the DNA TGTGCCAGCAAGACGGATAACTATGGCTACACCTTC.

Only a few counts were recorded for this clonotype. This chain links TRBV12-3 or TRBV12-4 with TRBJ2-5; perhaps TRBD1 as D (6 bases). The CDR3 has 17 residues. Trimming took off 1 base at V and 3 bases at J, with 18 bases between the two ends. In nucleotides, the CDR3 is TGTGCCAGCAGTTTAGGGGGGCTAGTCCTGTGGGAAGAGACCCAGTACTTC. It specifies CASSLGGLVLWEETQYF.

The chain employs TRBV24-1 and TRBJ2-2, with TRBD2 identical over 10 bases. Germline CDR1 KGHDR, CDR2 SFDVKD. The ends lost 4 bases at V and 3 bases at J; junction bases unmatched: 4. The CDR3 runs to 16 residues. CDR3 protein: CATSDKSGRDTGELFF. In DNA form, the CDR3 reads TGTGCCACCAGTGACAAAAGCGGGAGGGACACCGGGGAGCTGTTTTTT.

The chain recombines TRBV7-6 with TRBJ2-3; 13 nucleotides line up with TRBD2. The CDR3 extends over 19 amino acids. Germline-derived CDR1 and CDR2 are SGHVS and FNYEAQ. The trim removed 5 bases at V and 0 bases at J, leaving 11 bases unmatched. CDR3 sequence reads: CASSRTSGSLGPSTDTQYF. DNA for the CDR3: TGTGCCAGCAGCCGGACTAGCGGGAGTCTGGGGCCTAGCACAGATACGCAGTATTTT.

In this sample, this clonotype turned up once. One base away lies a much larger clone, so this may be a sequencing read error. V usage is TRBV7-2 and J usage is TRBJ2-7; 8 nucleotides align to TRBD2. Per the germline V gene, CDR1 is SGHTA and CDR2 is FQGNSA. The CDR3 length is 15 residues. CDR3 region: CANSSRGTSVYEQYF. The CDR3 nucleotides read TGTGCCAACAGCTCAAGGGGGACTAGTGTTTACGAGCAGTACTTC.

In its sample, this clonotype was seen a few times. The V gene is TRBV12-3 or TRBV12-4, the J gene TRBJ1-1; 8 nucleotides line up with TRBD1. CDR3 size: 15 residues. The V segment lost 3 bases and the J segment 5 bases; nucleotides outside the gene matches: 8. This CDR3 is CASSFPRQGRTEAFF. CDR3 sequence (DNA): TGTGCCAGCAGTTTTCCGCGACAGGGGAGGACTGAAGCTTTCTTT.

There are a few counts of this clonotype. This chain connects TRBV3-1 to TRBJ2-7; D gene ambiguous. Germline values: CDR1 LGHDT, CDR2 YNNKEL (reference sequence). Trimming took 0 bases from V and 5 from J, leaving 5 bases between them. This CDR3 comprises 12 residues. Here the CDR3 reads CASSQEVDEQYF. CDR3 nucleotides: TGTGCCAGCAGCCAAGAAGTAGACGAGCAGTACTTC.

This chain uses TRBV28 with TRBJ2-7, with 12 bases that match TRBD1. After removal of 4 bases from V and 2 bases from J, the junction contained 3 bases not matched to a gene. CDR1 and CDR2 from the germline V gene are MDHEN and SYDVKM. The CDR3 totals 15 residues. The CDR3 region is CASSSGTGGAYEQYF. In DNA, the CDR3 is TGTGCCAGCAGTTCCGGGACAGGGGGCGCCTACGAGCAGTACTTC. Full variable domain (rest looked up from reference TRBV28 and TRBJ2-7): DVKVTQSSRYLVKRTGEKVFLECVQDMDHENMFWYRQDPGLGLRLIYFSYDVKMKEKGDIPEGYSVSREKKERFSLILESASTNQTSMYLCASSSGTGGAYEQYFGPGTRLTVT.

A word on this clonotype: A much larger clone lies a single base off, so this may be a read error. The chain's CDR3 is CATRTGGGFTF. DNA of the CDR3: TGTGCCACTAGGACAGGGGGCGGCTTCACCTTC. The V call is TRBV19, the J call TRBJ1-2; 11 nucleotides match TRBD1. CDR3 size: 11 residues. In germline, CDR1 is LNHDA, CDR2 SQIVND (reference sequence). The entire variable domain, with the rest obtained from reference TRBV19 and TRBJ1-2, is as follows: DGGITQSPKYLFRKEGQNVTLSCEQNLNHDAMYWYRQDPGQGLRLIYYSQIVNDFQKGDIAEGYSVSREKKESFPLTVTSAQKNPTAFYLCATRTGGGFTFGSGTRLTVV.

This clonotype occurred a few times. V gene TRBV11-2 combines with J gene TRBJ2-1; 9 nucleotides line up with TRBD2. The length of the CDR3 is 16 residues. The V and J ends lost 5 bases and 5 bases, in that order; junction bases with no gene match: 10. Germline loops: CDR1 SGHAT, CDR2 FQNNGV. CDR3 bases: TGTGCCAGCAGCCGACCGGGACTAGCAGAAAACAATGAGCAGTTCTTC. Residues: CASSRPGLAENNEQFF.

This clonotype was observed many times. The chain carries TRBV29-1 and TRBJ2-2, with TRBD2 matching over 9 bases. The J segment lost 4 bases and the V segment lost 1 base, leaving 1 base of the junction unmatched. CDR1 is SQVTM and CDR2 is ANQGSEA in the germline V gene. There are 14 residues in the CDR3. CDR3 protein: CSVEVSGSTGELFF. In DNA, the CDR3 is TGCAGCGTTGAAGTTAGCGGGAGCACCGGGGAGCTGTTTTTT.

This clonotype was counted once. J is TRBJ1-1 and V is TRBV20-1; D uncertain. The V and J ends lost 0 bases and 10 bases respectively, with 9 bases between them. There are 11 residues in the CDR3. CDR1 is DFQATT, CDR2 SNEGSKA, per germline (reference sequence). CDR3 DNA: TGCAGTGCTAGAGAGTCGCGGGGAGCTTTCTTT. This sequence encodes CSARESRGAFF.

The V gene is TRBV5-5, the J gene TRBJ1-4; maybe TRBD1 (5 bases). Between the trimmed V and J ends, which lost 4 bases and 0 bases, there was a span of 10 bases. Germline values: CDR1 SGHKS, CDR2 YYEKEE (reference sequence). The length of the CDR3 is 15 residues. The CDR3: CASSRTGATNEKLFF. In DNA form, the CDR3 reads TGTGCCAGCAGCCGAACAGGTGCAACTAATGAAAAACTGTTTTTT.

The table lists this clonotype with a few counts. The V gene is TRBV7-9, the J gene TRBJ1-1; D gene ambiguous. Germline CDR1 is SEHNR and CDR2 is FQNEAQ (reference sequence). Trimming stripped 4 bases from V and 4 bases from J, with 16 bases between. CDR3 length equals 15 residues. The CDR3: CASSSARSFGTEAFF. In DNA form, the CDR3 reads TGTGCCAGCAGCTCGGCGCGGAGCTTCGGCACTGAAGCTTTCTTT.

The sample holds many counts of this clonotype. The J gene is TRBJ1-4, the V gene TRBV7-2; D uncertain. V lost 5 bases and J 3 bases, leaving 19 bases between the germline ends. Germline values: CDR1 SGHTA, CDR2 FQGNSA. CDR3 length: 17 residues. This CDR3 is CASSRQRAWGSNEKLFF. Here the CDR3 DNA reads TGTGCCAGCAGCCGTCAACGGGCCTGGGGATCTAATGAAAAACTGTTTTTT.

About this clonotype: Possible read error: a much larger clone is one base away. The V gene is TRBV7-4, the J gene TRBJ2-3; maybe TRBD2 (5 bases). V was clipped by 5 bases and J by 0 bases, with 15 bases between them. Per germline, CDR1 SGHVT and CDR2 SQSDAQ. This CDR3 contains 16 residues. The CDR3 coding sequence is TGTGCCAGCAGCCCACGGACTGCCGCTAGCACAGATACGCAGTATTTT. Translated: CASSPRTAASTDTQYF.

This clonotype was picked up one time. The chain's CDR3 is CASSDGTLETQYF. The CDR3 nucleotides are TGTGCCAGCAGCGATGGGACATTGGAGACCCAGTACTTC. The chain links TRBV11-2 to TRBJ2-5, with a weak D call TRBD1 (6 bases). V was shortened by 5 bases and J by 5 bases, with 12 bases between the two germline ends. The CDR3 totals 13 residues. The germline V gene encodes CDR1 SGHAT and CDR2 FQNNGV.

V gene TRBV19 combines with J gene TRBJ2-7; 9 bases map to TRBD2. The V and J ends lost 3 bases and 2 bases, in that order; junction bases with no gene match: 5. Germline CDR1 is LNHDA and CDR2 is SQIVND (reference sequence). The CDR3 loop spans 15 amino acids. The CDR3 loop reads CASSMVAGATYEQYF. The CDR3 DNA reads TGTGCCAGTAGTATGGTAGCGGGGGCAACCTACGAGCAGTACTTC.

This clonotype was detected a few times. V gene TRBV28 combines with J gene TRBJ1-5; unclear D gene. The CDR3 consists of 17 residues. Germline V gene lookup returns CDR1 MDHEN and CDR2 SYDVKM. V lost 2 bases and J lost 7, with 21 bases in between. The CDR3 loop is CASSLIETIPSPQPQHF. CDR3 coding DNA: TGTGCCAGCAGTTTAATTGAGACAATCCCATCCCCGCAGCCCCAGCATTTT. The whole variable domain, remainder taken from reference TRBV28 and TRBJ1-5, is DVKVTQSSRYLVKRTGEKVFLECVQDMDHENMFWYRQDPGLGLRLIYFSYDVKMKEKGDIPEGYSVSREKKERFSLILESASTNQTSMYLCASSLIETIPSPQPQHFGDGTRLSIL.

This clonotype was seen many times. The chain carries TRBV7-8 and TRBJ1-1, with D maybe TRBD1 (6 bases). Trimming left V 5 bases short and J 4 bases short, with 14 bases between. The CDR3 is 14 residues long. Germline loops: CDR1 SGHVS, CDR2 FQNEAQ. The CDR3: CASSRAQGGTEAFF. CDR3 coding DNA: TGTGCCAGCAGCCGAGCACAGGGAGGCACTGAAGCTTTCTTT.

The chain carries TRBV4-2 and TRBJ1-2; 7 nucleotides match TRBD1. The CDR3 extends over 14 amino acids. The junction had 10 bases not matched to a gene; V was cut back by 4 bases and J by 8 bases. Per the germline V gene, CDR1 is LGHNA and CDR2 is YNFKEQ. CDR3 coding DNA: TGTGCCAGCAGCCGTACCCTCACAGGGGACGGCTACACCTTC. Translated, it gives CASSRTLTGDGYTF.

The genes are TRBV10-3 and TRBJ2-2; no reliable D call. This CDR3 is built from 16 residues. The germline gives CDR1 ENHRY, CDR2 SYGVKD. V dropped 6 bases and J dropped 0 bases, with 14 bases sitting between them. CDR3 sequence: CAIRTRVRANTGELFF. CDR3 sequence (DNA): TGTGCCATCAGGACGCGAGTAAGGGCGAACACCGGGGAGCTGTTTTTT.

This clonotype appeared many times. This chain connects TRBV7-8 to TRBJ1-1; D is ambiguous. CDR1 is SGHVS and CDR2 is FQNEAQ in the germline V gene. Trimming took off 1 base at V and 1 base at J, with 10 bases between the two ends. The CDR3 consists of 15 residues. CDR3 in DNA: TGTGCCAGCAGCTTAGAAGTAAGGAGGAACACTGAAGCTTTCTTT. This gives the protein CASSLEVRRNTEAFF.

The chain links TRBV7-2 to TRBJ2-3; 9 bases map to TRBD2. Trimming at V came to 4 bases and at J to 4 bases, leaving 9 bases not matched to a gene. The CDR3 consists of 16 residues. Per germline, CDR1 SGHTA and CDR2 FQGNSA. The CDR3 nucleotides read TGTGCCAGCAGCTGGGGGGGGCGGGGGGGCGCAGATACGCAGTATTTT. Amino acids: CASSWGGRGGADTQYF. Variable domain in full (rest from reference TRBV7-2 and TRBJ2-3): GAGVSQSPSNKVTEKGKDVELRCDPISGHTALYWYRQSLGQGLEFLIYFQGNSAPDKSGLPSDRFSAERTGGSVSTLTIQRTQQEDSAVYLCASSWGGRGGADTQYFGPGTRLTVL.

This clonotype was detected ten times or more. The chain has TRBV7-2 and TRBJ2-7; the D gene is possibly TRBD2 (5 bases). Germline CDR1 is SGHTA and CDR2 is FQGNSA. This CDR3 spans 14 amino acids. V dropped 1 base and J dropped 2 bases, with 9 bases sitting between them. The CDR3 is CASSLGGSAYEQYF. As DNA, the CDR3 is TGTGCCAGCAGCTTAGGCGGGTCTGCCTACGAGCAGTACTTC.